This T cell receptor beta chain is from a study of T cells expressing NK-cell markers. Findings of the study overall: Of the CD8+ T cells in more than five donors, about 1.0-7.0% belonged to dominant NKG2C+ clonotypes. There remained a lack of clarity about HCMV specificity of expanded NKG2C+ T cell clones.

Scientists made TCR beta cDNA using 5'RACE template switching with UMIs. TCRdb re-called the 5' RACE reads and shows each CDR3 protein once, DNA omitted. The record lists under 500,000 distinct CDR3 sequences, of which the ten most abundant hold roughly 8%. A note on this clonotype: Its antigen is as yet unknown.

The CDR3 contains 13 residues. Germline CDR1 WNHNN, CDR2 SYGVQD (reference sequence). This clonotype originated in a woman aged 18 to 69 in good health. This sequence joins TRBV10-1 and TRBJ2-2. Sequencing input: blood T cells: a sorted CD56 or NKG2C T cell subset, CD4+ or CD8+ T cells, or bulk PBMC T cells (not recorded which). CDR3 region: CASSEFPPGELFF.